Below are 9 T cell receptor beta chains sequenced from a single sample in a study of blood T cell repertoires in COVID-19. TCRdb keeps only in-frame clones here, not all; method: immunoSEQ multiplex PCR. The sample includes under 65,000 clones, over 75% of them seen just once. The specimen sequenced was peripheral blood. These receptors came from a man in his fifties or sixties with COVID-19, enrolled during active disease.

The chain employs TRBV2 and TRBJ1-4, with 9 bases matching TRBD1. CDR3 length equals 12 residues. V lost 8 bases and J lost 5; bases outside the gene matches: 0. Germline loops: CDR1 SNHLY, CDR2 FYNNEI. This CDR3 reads CASGTGNEKLFF. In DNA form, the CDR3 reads TGTGCCAGCGGGACAGGGAATGAAAAACTGTTTTTT.

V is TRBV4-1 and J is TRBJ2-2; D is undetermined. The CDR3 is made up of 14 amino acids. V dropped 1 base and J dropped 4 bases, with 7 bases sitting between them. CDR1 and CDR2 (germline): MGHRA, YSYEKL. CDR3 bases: TGCGCCAGCAGCCAAGTGACTTCCACCGGGGAGCTGTTTTTT. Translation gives CASSQVTSTGELFF.

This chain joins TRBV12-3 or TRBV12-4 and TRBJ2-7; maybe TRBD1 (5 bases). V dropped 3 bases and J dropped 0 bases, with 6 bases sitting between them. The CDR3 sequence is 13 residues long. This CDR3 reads CASSFQGSYEQYF. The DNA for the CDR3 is TGTGCCAGCAGTTTCCAGGGCTCCTACGAGCAGTACTTC.

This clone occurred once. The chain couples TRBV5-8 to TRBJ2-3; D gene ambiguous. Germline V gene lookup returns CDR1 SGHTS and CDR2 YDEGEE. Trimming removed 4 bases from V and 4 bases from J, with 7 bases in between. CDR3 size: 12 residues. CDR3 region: CASSPRADTQYF. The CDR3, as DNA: TGTGCCAGCAGCCCGCGCGCAGATACGCAGTATTTT.

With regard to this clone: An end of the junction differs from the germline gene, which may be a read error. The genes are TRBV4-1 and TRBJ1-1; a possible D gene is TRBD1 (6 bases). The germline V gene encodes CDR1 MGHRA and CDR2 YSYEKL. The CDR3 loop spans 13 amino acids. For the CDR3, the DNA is TGCGCCAGCAGCGCCGGGGGGCCGCCCGAGGTGGGTTTT. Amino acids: CASSAGGPPEVGF.

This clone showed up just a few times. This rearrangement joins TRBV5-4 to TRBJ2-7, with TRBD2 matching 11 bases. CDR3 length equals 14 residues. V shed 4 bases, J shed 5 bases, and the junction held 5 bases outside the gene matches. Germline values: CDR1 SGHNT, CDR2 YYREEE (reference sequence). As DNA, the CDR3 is TGTGCCAGCAGCCGTAGCGGGAGGGCCCACGAGCAGTACTTC. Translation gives CASSRSGRAHEQYF.

In nucleotides, the CDR3 is TGTGCCAGCAGTGAGCAGGAAACCAATCAGCCCCAGCATTTT. Translated: CASSEQETNQPQHF. The chain couples TRBV6-4 to TRBJ1-5; D remains ambiguous. Germline CDR1 reads MRHNA; CDR2 reads SNTAGT. With 3 bases removed from V and 3 bases from J, the gap between germline ends came to 9 bases. This CDR3 spans 14 amino acids.

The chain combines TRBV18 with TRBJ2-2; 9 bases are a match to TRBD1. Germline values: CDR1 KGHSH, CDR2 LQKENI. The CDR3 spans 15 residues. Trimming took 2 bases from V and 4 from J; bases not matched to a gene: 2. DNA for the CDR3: TGTGCCAGCTCACCAGGGACAGGGTTCACCGGGGAGCTGTTTTTT. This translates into CASSPGTGFTGELFF.

The DNA for the CDR3 is TGTGCCAGCTCCAGCGGGACCTACAATGAGCAGTTCTTC. This sequence encodes CASSSGTYNEQFF. The V gene is TRBV6-5, the J gene TRBJ2-1, with 7 bases matching TRBD2. The CDR3 has 13 amino acids. The V segment lost 8 bases and the J segment 2 bases; nucleotides outside the gene matches: 3. The germline V gene encodes CDR1 MNHEY and CDR2 SVGAGI.